This T cell receptor beta chain was captured by sequencing in a study of blood T cell repertoires in COVID-19. About the research overall: Spain, Italy and the United States supplied samples that represented acute and convalescent COVID-19.

Only in-frame clones appear in the TCRdb table, and some are missing; sequencing was by immunoSEQ multiplex PCR. The top ten clones hold 0.95% to 1.3% of a sample with some 310,000 clones, about 90% of them seen once. The specimen sequenced was peripheral blood. This receptor was obtained from a woman aged 40-49 years with COVID-19, enrolled during active disease.

CDR3 amino acids: CASSQLDMTEAFF. The CDR3 DNA reads TGTGCCAGCAGCCAGTTAGACATGACTGAAGCTTTCTTT. The rearrangement joins TRBV7-2 to TRBJ1-1; D is undetermined. V shed 5 bases and J shed 5 bases, with 12 bases lying between them. This CDR3 comprises 13 residues. Germline CDR1 SGHTA, CDR2 FQGNSA.